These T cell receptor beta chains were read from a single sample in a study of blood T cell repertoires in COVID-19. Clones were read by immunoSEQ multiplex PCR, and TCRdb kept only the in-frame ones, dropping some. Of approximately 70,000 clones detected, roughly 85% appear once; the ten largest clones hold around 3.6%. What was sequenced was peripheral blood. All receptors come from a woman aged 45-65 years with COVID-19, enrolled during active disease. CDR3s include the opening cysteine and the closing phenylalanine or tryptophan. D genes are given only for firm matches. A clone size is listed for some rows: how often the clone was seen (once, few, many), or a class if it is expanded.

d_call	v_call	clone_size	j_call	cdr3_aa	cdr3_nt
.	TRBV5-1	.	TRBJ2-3	CASSLEPGASTDTQYF	TGCGCCAGCAGCTTGGAACCCGGTGCTAGCACAGATACGCAGTATTTT
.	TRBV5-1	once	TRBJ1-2	CASSLGEGYGYTF	TGCGCCAGCAGCTTAGGGGAGGGCTATGGCTACACCTTC
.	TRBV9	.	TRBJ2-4	CASSVSGGNIQYF	TGTGCCAGCAGCGTAAGTGGAGGAAACATTCAGTACTTC
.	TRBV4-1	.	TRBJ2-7	CASSQDLGHPSEQYF	TGCGCCAGCAGCCAAGATTTGGGCCATCCCTCCGAGCAGTACTTC
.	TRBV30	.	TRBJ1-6	CAWSPKLSSPLHF	TGTGCCTGGAGTCCCAAACTCTCTTCACCCCTCCACTTT
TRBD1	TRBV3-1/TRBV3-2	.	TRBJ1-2	CASSVDRAFGYTF	TGTGCCAGCAGCGTAGACAGGGCCTTTGGCTACACCTTC
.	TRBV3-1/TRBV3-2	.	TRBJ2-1	CASSQVVGNYNEQFF	TGTGCCAGCAGCCAAGTGGTCGGGAACTACAATGAGCAGTTCTTC
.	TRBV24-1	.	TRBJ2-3	CATSAVTDTQYF	TGTGCCACCAGTGCCGTTACAGATACGCAGTATTTT
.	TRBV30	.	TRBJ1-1	CAWSGQLNTEAFF	TGTGCCTGGAGTGGCCAGTTAAACACTGAAGCTTTCTTT
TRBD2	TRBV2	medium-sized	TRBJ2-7	CASSERLAGLYEQYF	TGTGCCAGCAGTGAGAGGCTAGCGGGGCTCTACGAGCAGTACTTC
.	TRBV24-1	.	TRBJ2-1	CATSPGDLRSHEQFF	TGTGCCACCAGCCCCGGGGACTTGAGATCCCATGAGCAGTTCTTC
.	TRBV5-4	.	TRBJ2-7	CASSRRGTSYEQYF	TGTGCCAGCAGCCGTCGCGGGACCTCCTACGAGCAGTACTTC
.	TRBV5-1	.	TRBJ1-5	CASSLGGSNQPQHF	TGCGCCAGCAGCCTTGGGGGGAGCAATCAGCCCCAGCATTTT
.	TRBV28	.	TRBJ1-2	CASSLTGGNGGYTF	TGTGCCAGCAGTTTAACGGGGGGAAACGGCGGCTACACCTTC
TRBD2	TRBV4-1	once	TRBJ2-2	CASSQHTSGRSHGELFF	TGCGCCAGCAGCCAACATACTAGCGGGAGGTCCCACGGGGAGCTGTTTTTT
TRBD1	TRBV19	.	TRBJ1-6	CASSLDTGGFYNSPLHF	TGTGCCAGTAGTCTGGACACAGGGGGCTTTTATAATTCACCCCTCCACTTT
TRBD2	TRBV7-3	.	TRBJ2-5	CASSPRHLGSGIQETQYF	TGTGCCAGCAGCCCCCGACACCTGGGTAGCGGGATTCAAGAGACCCAGTACTTC
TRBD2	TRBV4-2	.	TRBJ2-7	CASSQEDIGEREGPGYEQYF	TGTGCCAGCAGCCAAGAGGATATCGGCGAGCGGGAGGGCCCCGGCTACGAGCAGTACTTC
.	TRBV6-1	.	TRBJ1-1	CASSEQGTTEAFF	TGTGCCAGCAGTGAACAGGGTACGACTGAAGCTTTCTTT
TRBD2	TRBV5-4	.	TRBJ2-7	CASSTGLAVDEQYF	TGTGCCAGCAGCACGGGACTAGCAGTGGACGAGCAGTACTTC
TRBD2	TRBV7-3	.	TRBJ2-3	CASSPMVSGVRPNTQYF	TGTGCCAGCAGTCCAATGGTTAGCGGGGTCCGCCCCAATACGCAGTATTTT
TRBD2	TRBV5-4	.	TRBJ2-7	CASSSGTSGLRGHEQYF	TGTGCCAGCAGCTCAGGGACTAGCGGGCTTCGGGGCCACGAGCAGTACTTC
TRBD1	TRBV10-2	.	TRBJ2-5	CASKGAGEETQYF	TGCGCCAGCAAGGGGGCAGGGGAAGAGACCCAGTACTTC
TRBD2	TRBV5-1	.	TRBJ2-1	CASRVVAGGNEQFF	TGCGCCAGCAGGGTGGTAGCGGGAGGCAATGAGCAGTTCTTC
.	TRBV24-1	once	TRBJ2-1	CATSDRAGKINEQFF	TGTGCCACCAGTGATCGGGCGGGGAAGATCAATGAGCAGTTCTTC
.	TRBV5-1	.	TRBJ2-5	CASSQGPGAETQYF	TGCGCCAGCAGTCAGGGGCCAGGGGCAGAGACCCAGTACTTC
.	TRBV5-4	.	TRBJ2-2	CASSLLAAGGGELFF	TGTGCCAGCAGCTTGTTAGCGGCCGGCGGCGGGGAGCTGTTTTTT
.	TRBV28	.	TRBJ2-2	CASRLRGSTGELFF	TGTGCCAGCAGACTCAGGGGCTCCACCGGGGAGCTGTTTTTT
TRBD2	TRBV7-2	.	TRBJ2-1	CASSLAGGPVNEQFF	TGTGCCAGCAGCTTAGCGGGAGGGCCGGTTAATGAGCAGTTCTTC
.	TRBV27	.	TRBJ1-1	CASSLIPSVGAEAFF	TGTGCCAGCAGTTTGATCCCTTCCGTGGGCGCTGAAGCTTTCTTT
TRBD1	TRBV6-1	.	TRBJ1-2	CASSERTGLVWRGYTF	TGTGCCAGCAGTGAACGGACAGGTTTGGTCTGGCGTGGCTACACCTTC